This T cell receptor beta chain came from a study of T cells expressing NK-cell markers. The CDR3 length is 15 residues. From its re-call of the 5' RACE reads, TCRdb lists each CDR3 protein once, without DNA. The table counts approximately 420,000 distinct CDR3 sequences; approximately 12% lies in the top ten. The source material was blood T cells: a sorted CD56 or NKG2C T cell subset, CD4+ or CD8+ T cells, or bulk PBMC T cells (not recorded which). This chain uses TRBV12-3 or TRBV12-4 with TRBJ2-1; absent DNA, TCRdb's TRBD1 call cannot be checked. The clonotype was recovered from a woman aged 45-59 years in good health. CDR3 protein: CASSLVRPGNNEQFF.